This T cell receptor (beta chain) was found in a study of blood T cells in healthy people across ages. Overall study results and limits: It was the long-lived donors that had more naive CD4+ cells and higher diversity than aged donors.

Germline CDR1 reads MNHEY; CDR2 reads SVGAGI. The CDR3 consists of 11 residues. Trimming removed 8 bases from V and 7 bases from J, with 11 bases in between. This clonotype has just a few counts. Its antigen is currently unknown. Every donor gave 8 to 10 milliliters of peripheral blood. Then a second PCR, running roughly 6 to 12 cycles, was carried out with a sample-barcoded 5' primer and a J-beta primer mix. MiXCR was run by TCRdb on the 5' RACE reads, yielding one entry per CDR3 protein. The sample carries about 840,000 distinct CDR3 sequences, 25% to 30% recorded once. This same sample was also taken into another study, of T cells of mothers and their children. That source reports: Overlap in related mother-child pairs always slightly exceeded unrelated pairs, never significantly.

This sequence was found in a woman in her forties in good health. The chain recombines TRBV6-5 with TRBJ1-1; D unclear. Sequencing used blood. CDR3 DNA sequence: TGTGCCAGCGTGGGCGTAAGTGAAGCTTTCTTT. Its protein product is CASVGVSEAFF.